This entry concerns a single TCR beta chain. The antigen remains unidentified. This sample was taken from a study of graft-versus-host responses after intestinal transplantation. Overall study findings and caveats: GvH clones occurred in recipient marrow; some first appeared in ileum or blood. Allografts from individuals with graft-donor T cell macrochimerism displayed high graft-versus-host to host-versus-graft clonal ratios. The highest levels of circulating GvH clones went along with early declines in HvG clones after transplant.

Sequencing was performed with immunoSEQ multiplex PCR; in TCRdb, only in-frame clones are kept and a portion is missing. The sample holds about 35,000 clones, 93% seen once. Trimming stripped 0 bases from V and 4 bases from J, with 13 bases between. Germline lookup yields CDR1 LGHNA and CDR2 YSLEER. The CDR3 covers 15 residues. The sequence came from a human donor who was the organ donor for an intestinal transplant. The starting material was unstimulated CD8+ T cells sorted from spleen or lymph node cells, obtained before transplant. The chain employs TRBV4-3 and TRBJ2-7, with a weak D call TRBD2 (7 bases). CDR3: CASSQEGGGTYEQYF. CDR3 bases: TGCGCCAGCAGCCAAGAAGGGGGAGGGACGTACGAGCAGTACTTC.